The 9 T cell receptor beta chains reported below all come from one sample, sequenced in a study of PD-L1 blockade in urothelial cancer. Produced via immunoSEQ multiplex PCR; TCRdb's table is partial and in-frame only. The sample yields around 100,000 clones, about 85% seen once. Specimen: PBMCs, collected around atezolizumab (anti-PD-L1) treatment. The receptors originated from a man between 50 and 59 years old with urothelial cancer.

The rearrangement joins TRBV4-2 to TRBJ2-3; tentatively, D is TRBD2 (6 bases). The CDR3 has 18 amino acids. Trimming took 0 bases from V and 0 from J, leaving 16 bases between them. The germline CDR1 and CDR2 sequences are LGHNA and YNFKEQ. CDR3 loop: CASSQEPLHSGSTDTQYF. Written as DNA, the CDR3 is TGTGCCAGCAGCCAAGAACCCCTCCATAGCGGAAGCACAGATACGCAGTATTTT.

The table lists this clone with a count of one. The chain couples TRBV28 to TRBJ2-3, with 7 bases fitting TRBD2. The V segment lost 4 bases and the J segment 5 bases; nucleotides outside the gene matches: 9. This CDR3 spans 15 amino acids. Germline-derived CDR1 and CDR2 are MDHEN and SYDVKM. CDR3: CASSSPREYRDTQYF. The CDR3 DNA reads TGTGCCAGCAGTTCCCCGCGGGAGTATAGAGATACGCAGTATTTT.

The chain links TRBV7-9 to TRBJ1-1; D is uncertain. The germline gives CDR1 SEHNR, CDR2 FQNEAQ (reference sequence). V was cut by 1 base and J by 5 bases, with 8 bases left in between. This CDR3 region has 13 residues. The CDR3 coding sequence is TGTGCCAGCAGCTTAGATTTGTTAACTGAAGCTTTCTTT. Protein sequence: CASSLDLLTEAFF. Full variable domain (remainder filled in from reference TRBV7-9 and TRBJ1-1): DTGVSQNPRHKITKRGQNVTFRCDPISEHNRLYWYRQTLGQGPEFLTYFQNEAQLEKSRLLSDRFSAERPKGSFSTLEIQRTEQGDSAMYLCASSLDLLTEAFFGQGTRLTVV.

The chain employs TRBV28 and TRBJ2-7; TRBD2 matches at 8 bases. V was pared by 3 bases and J by 3 bases, with 4 bases of the junction left unmatched. CDR1 and CDR2 from the germline V gene are MDHEN and SYDVKM. The CDR3 loop spans 14 amino acids. This CDR3 reads CASSLGLGGYEQYF. CDR3 in DNA: TGTGCCAGCAGTTTGGGACTAGGGGGCTACGAGCAGTACTTC. The whole variable domain, filled in from reference TRBV28 and TRBJ2-7, reads DVKVTQSSRYLVKRTGEKVFLECVQDMDHENMFWYRQDPGLGLRLIYFSYDVKMKEKGDIPEGYSVSREKKERFSLILESASTNQTSMYLCASSLGLGGYEQYFGPGTRLTVT.

J is TRBJ2-3 and V is TRBV5-4; the D gene is possibly TRBD2 (5 bases). V lost 1 base to trimming and J lost 5 bases, with 8 bases between them. The CDR3 length is 13 residues. Germline V gene lookup returns CDR1 SGHNT and CDR2 YYREEE (reference sequence). This chain's CDR3 is CASSLTGGDTQYF. DNA of the CDR3: TGTGCCAGCAGCTTGACCGGAGGAGATACGCAGTATTTT.

The J gene is TRBJ1-3, the V gene TRBV28, with D uncertain. CDR1 is MDHEN and CDR2 is SYDVKM in the germline V gene. This CDR3 contains 17 residues. V shed 4 bases and J shed 0 bases, with 16 bases lying between them. The CDR3 bases are TGTGCCAGCAGTTCCCCTGGAGGGCAAATCTCTGGAAACACCATATATTTT. It codes for CASSSPGGQISGNTIYF.

The rearrangement uses TRBV11-2 and TRBJ2-3; TRBD2 is a possible D gene (5 bases). The ends were cut back, 0 bases at V and 3 bases at J, with 10 bases in the middle. The germline V gene encodes CDR1 SGHAT and CDR2 FQNNGV. The CDR3 is 15 amino acids. CDR3 nucleotides: TGTGCCAGCAGCTTAGAGGTGGGAGTTACAGATACGCAGTATTTT. Translating gives CASSLEVGVTDTQYF.

The J gene is TRBJ2-7, the V gene TRBV18; 8 bases align to TRBD1. Unmatched junction bases numbered 5, after V lost 5 bases and J lost 2 bases. The CDR3 is made up of 14 amino acids. Germline V gene lookup returns CDR1 KGHSH and CDR2 LQKENI. CDR3 sequence (DNA): TGTGCCAGCTCAATTGGACAGGGAGCCTACGAGCAGTACTTC. It translates to CASSIGQGAYEQYF.

The rearrangement uses TRBV6-1 and TRBJ1-6; D gene uncertain. The CDR3 length is 14 residues. V gave up 2 bases and J gave up 9 bases, with 11 bases separating them. Germline lookup yields CDR1 MNHNS and CDR2 SASEGT. CDR3 coding DNA: TGTGCCAGCAGTGAAAGAGGCAACCGTTCACCCCTCCACTTT. It translates to CASSERGNRSPLHF.